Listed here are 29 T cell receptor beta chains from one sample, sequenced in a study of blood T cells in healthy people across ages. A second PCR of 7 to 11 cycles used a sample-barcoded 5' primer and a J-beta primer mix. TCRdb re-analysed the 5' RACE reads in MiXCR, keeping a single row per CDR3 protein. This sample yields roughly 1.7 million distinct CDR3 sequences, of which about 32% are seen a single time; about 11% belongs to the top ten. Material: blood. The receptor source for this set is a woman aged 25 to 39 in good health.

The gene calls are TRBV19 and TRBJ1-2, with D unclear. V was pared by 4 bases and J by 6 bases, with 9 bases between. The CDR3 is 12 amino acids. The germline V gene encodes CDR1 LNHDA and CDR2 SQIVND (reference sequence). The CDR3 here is CASSTPVDGYTF. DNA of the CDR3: TGTGCCAGTAGTACCCCCGTGGATGGCTACACCTTC.

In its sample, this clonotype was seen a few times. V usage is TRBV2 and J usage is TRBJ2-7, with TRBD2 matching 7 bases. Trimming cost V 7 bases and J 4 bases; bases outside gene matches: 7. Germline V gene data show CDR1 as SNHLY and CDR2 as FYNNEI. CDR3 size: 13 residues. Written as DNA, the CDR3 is TGTGCCAGCATTGGAGGGAGGGGTTACGAGCAGTACTTC. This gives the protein CASIGGRGYEQYF.

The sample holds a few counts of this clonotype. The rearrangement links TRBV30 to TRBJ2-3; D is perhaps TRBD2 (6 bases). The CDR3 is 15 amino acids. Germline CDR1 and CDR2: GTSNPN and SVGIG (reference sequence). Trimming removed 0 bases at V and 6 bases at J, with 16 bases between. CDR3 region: CAWSVQPKEGDTQYF. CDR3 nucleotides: TGTGCCTGGAGTGTACAGCCCAAGGAGGGGGATACGCAGTATTTT.

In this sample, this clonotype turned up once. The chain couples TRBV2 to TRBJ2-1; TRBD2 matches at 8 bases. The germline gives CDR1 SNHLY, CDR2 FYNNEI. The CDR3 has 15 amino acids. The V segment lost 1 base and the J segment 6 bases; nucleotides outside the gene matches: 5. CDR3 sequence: CASSEGRGALNEQFF. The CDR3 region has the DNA TGTGCCAGCAGTGAAGGGCGGGGGGCCCTCAATGAGCAGTTCTTC.

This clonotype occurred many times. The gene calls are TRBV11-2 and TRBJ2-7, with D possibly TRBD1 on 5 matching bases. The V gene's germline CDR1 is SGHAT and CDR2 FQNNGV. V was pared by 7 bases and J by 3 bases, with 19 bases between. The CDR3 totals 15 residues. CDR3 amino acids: CASTLWAGIDYEQYF. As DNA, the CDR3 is TGTGCCAGCACCCTGTGGGCAGGGATTGACTACGAGCAGTACTTC.

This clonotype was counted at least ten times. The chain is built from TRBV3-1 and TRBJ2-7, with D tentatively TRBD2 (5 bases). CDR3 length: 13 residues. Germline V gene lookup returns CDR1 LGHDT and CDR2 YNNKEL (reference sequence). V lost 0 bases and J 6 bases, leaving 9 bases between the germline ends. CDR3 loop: CASSQDPAGEQYF. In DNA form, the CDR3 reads TGTGCCAGCAGCCAAGATCCGGCGGGCGAGCAGTACTTC.

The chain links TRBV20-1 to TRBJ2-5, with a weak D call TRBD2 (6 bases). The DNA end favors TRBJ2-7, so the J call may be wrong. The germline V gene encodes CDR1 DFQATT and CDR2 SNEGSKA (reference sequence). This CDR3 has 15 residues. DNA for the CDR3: TGCAGTGCTAGAGATCGGCGGAGGGAATCTTACGAGCAGTACTTC. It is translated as CSARDRRRESYEQYF.

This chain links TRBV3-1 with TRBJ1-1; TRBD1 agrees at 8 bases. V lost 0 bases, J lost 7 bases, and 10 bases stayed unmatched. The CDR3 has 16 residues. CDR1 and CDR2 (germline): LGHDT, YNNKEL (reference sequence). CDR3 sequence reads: CASSQDPPGGGIEAFF. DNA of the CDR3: TGTGCCAGCAGCCAAGATCCCCCAGGGGGCGGGATTGAAGCTTTCTTT. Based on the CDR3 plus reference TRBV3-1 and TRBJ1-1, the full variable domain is DTAVSQTPKYLVTQMGNDKSIKCEQNLGHDTMYWYKQDSKKFLKIMFSYNNKELIINETVPNRFSPKSPDKAHLNLHINSLELGDSAVYFCASSQDPPGGGIEAFFGQGTRLTVV.

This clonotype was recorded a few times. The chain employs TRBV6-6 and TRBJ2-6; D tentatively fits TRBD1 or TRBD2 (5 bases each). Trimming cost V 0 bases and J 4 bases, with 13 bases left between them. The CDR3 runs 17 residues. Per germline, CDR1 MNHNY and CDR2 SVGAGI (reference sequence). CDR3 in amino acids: CASSYSGAGPGANVLTF. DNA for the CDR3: TGTGCCAGCAGTTACTCTGGGGCGGGCCCGGGGGCCAACGTCCTGACTTTC.

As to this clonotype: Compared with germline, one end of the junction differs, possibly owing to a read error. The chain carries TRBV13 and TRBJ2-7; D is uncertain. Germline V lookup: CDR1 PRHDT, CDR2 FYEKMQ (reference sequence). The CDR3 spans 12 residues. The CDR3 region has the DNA TGTGCCTGCAGCTTAGCTGCCTACGAGCAGTACTTC. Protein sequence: CACSLAAYEQYF. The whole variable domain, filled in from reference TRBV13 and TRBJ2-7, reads AAGVIQSPRHLIKEKRETATLKCYPIPRHDTVYWYQQGPGQDPQFLISFYEKMQSDKGSIPDRFSAQQFSDYHSELNMSSLELGDSALYFCACSLAAYEQYFGPGTRLTVT.

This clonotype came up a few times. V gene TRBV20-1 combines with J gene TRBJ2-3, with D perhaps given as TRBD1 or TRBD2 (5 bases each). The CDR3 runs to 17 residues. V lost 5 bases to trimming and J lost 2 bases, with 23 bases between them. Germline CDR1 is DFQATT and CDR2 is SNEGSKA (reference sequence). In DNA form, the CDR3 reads TGCAGTGCTCCAACGGACCGGGACGGAGACTACACAGATACGCAGTATTTT. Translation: CSAPTDRDGDYTDTQYF.

The CDR3, as DNA: TGCAGCGTTGAACAGGTCTATGGCTACACCTTC. Amino acid sequence: CSVEQVYGYTF. The V and J genes are TRBV29-1 and TRBJ1-2, with no clear D. V was clipped by 2 bases and J by 4 bases, with 5 bases between them. This CDR3 has 11 residues. Germline CDR1 SQVTM, CDR2 ANQGSEA.

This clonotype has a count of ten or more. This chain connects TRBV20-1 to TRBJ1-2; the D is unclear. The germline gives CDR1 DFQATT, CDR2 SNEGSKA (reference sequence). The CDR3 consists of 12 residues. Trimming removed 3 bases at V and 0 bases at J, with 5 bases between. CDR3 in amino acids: CSASNPNYGYTF. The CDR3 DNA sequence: TGCAGTGCTAGCAATCCTAACTATGGCTACACCTTC.

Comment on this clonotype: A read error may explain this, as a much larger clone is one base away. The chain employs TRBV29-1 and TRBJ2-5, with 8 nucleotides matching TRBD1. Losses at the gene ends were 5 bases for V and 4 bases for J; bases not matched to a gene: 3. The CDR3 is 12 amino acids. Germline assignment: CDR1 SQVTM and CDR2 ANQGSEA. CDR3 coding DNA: TGCAGCGTTTCGGGGACAGGAGAGACCCAGTACTTC. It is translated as CSVSGTGETQYF.

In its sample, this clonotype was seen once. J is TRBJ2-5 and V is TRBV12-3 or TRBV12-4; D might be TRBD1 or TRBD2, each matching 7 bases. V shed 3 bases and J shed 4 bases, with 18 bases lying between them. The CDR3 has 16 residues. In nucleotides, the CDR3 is TGTGCCAGCAGTTTGCGTTCAGGGGGGGCAGGAGAGACCCAGTACTTC. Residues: CASSLRSGGAGETQYF.

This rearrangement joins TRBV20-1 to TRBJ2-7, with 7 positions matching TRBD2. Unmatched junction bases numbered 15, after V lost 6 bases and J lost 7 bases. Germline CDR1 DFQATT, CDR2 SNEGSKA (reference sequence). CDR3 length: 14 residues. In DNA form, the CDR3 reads TGCAGTGCCCCTACGAGGACTAGGAGAAATGAGCAGTACTTC. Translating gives CSAPTRTRRNEQYF.

The CDR3 region has the DNA TGTGCCACCAACACAGGGGTCCAGGAGACCCAGTACTTC. This translates into CATNTGVQETQYF. V usage is TRBV5-5 and J usage is TRBJ2-7; TRBD1 matches at 7 bases. The end of the DNA aligns better with TRBJ2-5, so the J call may be wrong. The CDR3 contains 13 residues. The V gene's germline CDR1 is SGHKS and CDR2 YYEKEE (reference sequence).

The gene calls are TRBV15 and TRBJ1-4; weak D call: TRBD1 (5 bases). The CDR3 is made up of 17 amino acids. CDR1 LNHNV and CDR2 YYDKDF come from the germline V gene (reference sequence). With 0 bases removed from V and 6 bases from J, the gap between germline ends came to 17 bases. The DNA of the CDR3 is TGTGCCACCAGCAGAGATGGGCTATCGGCGGGGCATGAAAAACTGTTTTTT. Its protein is CATSRDGLSAGHEKLFF.

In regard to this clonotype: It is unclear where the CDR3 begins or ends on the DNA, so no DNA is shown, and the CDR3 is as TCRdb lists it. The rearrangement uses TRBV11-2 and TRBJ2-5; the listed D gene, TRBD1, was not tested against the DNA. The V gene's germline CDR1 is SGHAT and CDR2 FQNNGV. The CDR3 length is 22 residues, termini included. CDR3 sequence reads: CASSLGGTGEEKLFFGSGTQYF.

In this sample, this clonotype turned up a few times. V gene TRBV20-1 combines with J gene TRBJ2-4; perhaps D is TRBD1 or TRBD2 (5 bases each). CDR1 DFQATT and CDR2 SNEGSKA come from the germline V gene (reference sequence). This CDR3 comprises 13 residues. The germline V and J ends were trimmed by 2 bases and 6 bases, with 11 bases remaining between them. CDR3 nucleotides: TGCAGTGCTAGAATCGCCGGGGCAAACATTCAGTACTTC. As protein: CSARIAGANIQYF.

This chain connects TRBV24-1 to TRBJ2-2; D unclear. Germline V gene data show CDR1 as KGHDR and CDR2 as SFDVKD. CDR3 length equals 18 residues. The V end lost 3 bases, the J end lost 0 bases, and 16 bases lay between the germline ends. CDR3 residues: CATSDLGPSGTNTGELFF. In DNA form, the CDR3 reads TGTGCCACCAGTGATCTGGGCCCCTCAGGAACGAACACCGGGGAGCTGTTTTTT.

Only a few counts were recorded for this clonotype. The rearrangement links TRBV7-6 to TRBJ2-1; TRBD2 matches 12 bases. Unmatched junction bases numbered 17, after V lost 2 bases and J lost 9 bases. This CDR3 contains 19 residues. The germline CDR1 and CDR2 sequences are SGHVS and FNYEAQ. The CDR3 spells CASSLSLGKGLAGWGEQFF. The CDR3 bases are TGTGCCAGCAGCTTATCGCTGGGGAAGGGACTAGCGGGTTGGGGTGAGCAGTTCTTC.

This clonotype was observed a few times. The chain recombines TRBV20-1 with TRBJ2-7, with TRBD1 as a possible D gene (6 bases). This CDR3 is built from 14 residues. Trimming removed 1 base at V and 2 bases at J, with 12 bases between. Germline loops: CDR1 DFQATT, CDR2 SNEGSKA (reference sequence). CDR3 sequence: CSARANRVPYEQYF. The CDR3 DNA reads TGCAGTGCTAGAGCTAACAGGGTCCCCTACGAGCAGTACTTC.

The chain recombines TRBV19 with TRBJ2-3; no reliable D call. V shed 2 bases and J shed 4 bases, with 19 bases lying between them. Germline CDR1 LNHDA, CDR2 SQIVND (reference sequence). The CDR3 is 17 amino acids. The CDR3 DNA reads TGTGCCAGTAGTATATCCCTCGGCGTCTTTGCGGCAGATACGCAGTATTTT. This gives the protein CASSISLGVFAADTQYF.

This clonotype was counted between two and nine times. The CDR3 protein is CASSVASGATYEQYF. DNA of the CDR3: TGTGCCAGCAGCGTAGCTAGCGGGGCCACCTACGAGCAGTACTTC. This chain links TRBV9 with TRBJ2-7, with 9 bases that match TRBD2. This CDR3 comprises 15 residues. The ends lost 0 bases at V and 2 bases at J; junction bases unmatched: 3. Germline CDR1 SGDLS, CDR2 YYNGEE.

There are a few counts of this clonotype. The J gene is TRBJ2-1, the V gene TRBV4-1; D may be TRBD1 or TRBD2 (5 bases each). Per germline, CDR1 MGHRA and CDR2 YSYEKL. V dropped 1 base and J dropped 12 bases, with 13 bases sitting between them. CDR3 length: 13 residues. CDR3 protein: CASSQVPDSGQFF. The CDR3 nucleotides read TGCGCCAGCAGCCAAGTTCCCGACAGCGGGCAGTTCTTC.

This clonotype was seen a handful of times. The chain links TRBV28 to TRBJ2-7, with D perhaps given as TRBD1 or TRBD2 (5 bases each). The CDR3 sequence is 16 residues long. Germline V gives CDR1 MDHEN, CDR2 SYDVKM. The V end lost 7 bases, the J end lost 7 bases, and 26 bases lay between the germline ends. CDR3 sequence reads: CASTFHHGTSVGEQYF. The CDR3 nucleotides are TGTGCCAGCACTTTCCACCACGGGACGTCGGTGGGGGAGCAGTACTTC.

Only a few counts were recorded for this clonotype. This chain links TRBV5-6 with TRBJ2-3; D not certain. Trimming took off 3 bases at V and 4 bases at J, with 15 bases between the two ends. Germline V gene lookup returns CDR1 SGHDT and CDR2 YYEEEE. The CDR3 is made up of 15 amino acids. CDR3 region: CASSYLGYEADTQYF. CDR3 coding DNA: TGTGCCAGCAGCTATCTGGGGTATGAGGCAGATACGCAGTATTTT.

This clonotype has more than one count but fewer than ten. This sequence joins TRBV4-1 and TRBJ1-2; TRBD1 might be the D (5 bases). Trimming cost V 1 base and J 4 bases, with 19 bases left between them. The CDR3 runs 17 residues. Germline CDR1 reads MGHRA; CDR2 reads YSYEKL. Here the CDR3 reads CASSQASKQIRGYGYTF. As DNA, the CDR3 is TGCGCCAGCAGCCAAGCGTCGAAACAAATAAGGGGCTATGGCTACACCTTC.